A few counts support the clone carrying this T cell receptor beta chain. Antigen unknown. This sample stems from a study of T cell repertoires in cytomegalovirus infection. Study-level background: Both recently identified HLA-C-restricted and well-studied HLA-B-restricted CMV epitopes were used in the study. CMV infection together with matching HLA type was indicated by public TCR beta signatures. Overall study findings and caveats: Frequencies of public TCR beta families were cumulated, and this identified carriers of CMV plus the relevant HLA.

The CDR3 contains 17 residues. Looked up from germline, CDR1 is SEHNR and CDR2 is FQNEAQ (reference sequence). Losses at the gene ends were 1 base for V and 2 bases for J; bases not matched to a gene: 7. TCRdb re-derived calls from the reads in MiXCR, one entry per CDR3 protein. The table includes 700,000 to 850,000 distinct CDR3 sequences, about 30% detected once. The TCR originated in a human donor in good health (CMV status not recorded). Some clones in this sample may be carry-over from other donors' samples. This sample comprised cultured CD8+ T cells from PBMCs, obtained from culture after CMV antigen stimulation. This rearrangement joins TRBV7-9 to TRBJ2-3; 9 bases agree with TRBD2. Written as DNA, the CDR3 is TGTGCCAGCAGCTTAGAGGCCGCGGGGGGGACCACAGATACGCAGTATTTT. Translated, it gives CASSLEAAGGTTDTQYF. The full variable domain, in which reference TRBV7-9 and TRBJ2-3 provide the parts outside the CDR3, is DTGVSQNPRHKITKRGQNVTFRCDPISEHNRLYWYRQTLGQGPEFLTYFQNEAQLEKSRLLSDRFSAERPKGSFSTLEIQRTEQGDSAMYLCASSLEAAGGTTDTQYFGPGTRLTVL.